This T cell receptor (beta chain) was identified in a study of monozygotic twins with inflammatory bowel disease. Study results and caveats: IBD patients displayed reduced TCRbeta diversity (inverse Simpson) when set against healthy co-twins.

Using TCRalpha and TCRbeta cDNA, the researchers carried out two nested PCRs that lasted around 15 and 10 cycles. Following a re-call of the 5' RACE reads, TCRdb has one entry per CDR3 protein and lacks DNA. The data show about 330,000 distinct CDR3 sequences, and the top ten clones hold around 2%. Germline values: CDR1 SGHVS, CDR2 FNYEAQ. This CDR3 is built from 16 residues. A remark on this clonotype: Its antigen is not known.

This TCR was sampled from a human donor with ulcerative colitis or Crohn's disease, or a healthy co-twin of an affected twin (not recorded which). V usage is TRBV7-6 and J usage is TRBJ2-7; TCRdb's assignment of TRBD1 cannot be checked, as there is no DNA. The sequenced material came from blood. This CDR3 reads CASSFGLGGSSYEQYF.